Shown below are 30 T cell receptor beta chains from a single sample sequenced in a study of blood T cells in healthy people across ages. Through a sample-barcoded 5' primer and a J-beta primer mix, a second PCR was run for roughly 7 to 11 cycles. One entry per CDR3 protein results from TCRdb running MiXCR on the 5' RACE reads. The sample records 790,000 or so distinct CDR3 sequences, roughly 46% being singletons. Sequencing was done on a sample of blood. The receptors shown here come from a man older than 75 in good health.

The chain employs TRBV20-1 and TRBJ2-7, with 8 bases identical to TRBD2. This CDR3 is built from 14 residues. Germline CDR1 DFQATT, CDR2 SNEGSKA (reference sequence). V was clipped by 0 bases and J by 5 bases; unmatched bases: 6. CDR3 residues: CSAREGLEIHEQYF. CDR3 bases: TGCAGTGCTAGAGAGGGACTAGAGATCCACGAGCAGTACTTC.

The CDR3 sequence is CSAYRGGNEKLFF. The CDR3 DNA reads as TGCAGTGCTTATCGGGGAGGGAATGAAAAACTGTTTTTT. The chain uses TRBV20-1 and TRBJ1-4; D gene uncertain. CDR1 is DFQATT and CDR2 is SNEGSKA in the germline V gene (reference sequence). There are 13 residues in the CDR3. Trimming removed 5 bases at V and 5 bases at J, with 12 bases between.

This clonotype was seen repeatedly, ten times or more. This rearrangement joins TRBV20-1 to TRBJ1-2; D is ambiguous. The germline CDR1 and CDR2 sequences are DFQATT and SNEGSKA (reference sequence). V was clipped by 3 bases and J by 4 bases, with 15 bases between them. This CDR3 has 14 amino acids. This CDR3 is CSASVDGGGYGYTF. The CDR3 DNA sequence: TGCAGTGCTAGCGTCGACGGTGGAGGCTATGGCTACACCTTC.

The rearrangement links TRBV7-3 to TRBJ2-3; D is uncertain. The germline gives CDR1 SGHTA, CDR2 FQGTGA. The CDR3 is 14 residues long. V lost 11 bases to trimming and J lost 2 bases, with 17 bases between them. The chain's CDR3 is CACGLMMNTDTQYF. Here the CDR3 DNA reads TGTGCCTGCGGCTTAATGATGAACACAGATACGCAGTATTTT.

This clonotype was seen more than once but under ten times. CDR3 in DNA: TGCGCCAGCAGTGGACCGGGAGGGCGGACAGATACGCAGTATTTT. This sequence encodes CASSGPGGRTDTQYF. The V call is TRBV10-1, the J call TRBJ2-3, with TRBD2 matching 8 bases. In germline, CDR1 is WNHNN, CDR2 SYGVQD (reference sequence). CDR3 length equals 15 residues. The V segment lost 4 bases and the J segment 3 bases; nucleotides outside the gene matches: 6.

This clonotype showed up just a few times. This chain links TRBV29-1 with TRBJ2-7, with 8 bases matching TRBD2. The CDR3 covers 14 residues. V shed 2 bases and J 8 bases; nucleotides not matched to a gene: 11. Germline lookup yields CDR1 SQVTM and CDR2 ANQGSEA. This chain's CDR3 is CSVEQRISGIKQYF. CDR3 bases: TGCAGCGTTGAACAGAGGATTAGCGGGATTAAGCAGTACTTC.

A few counts support this clonotype. The CDR3 DNA follows: TGTGCCAGCAGTTTTTCGACAGAAACTTACAATGAGCAGTTCTTC. This translates into CASSFSTETYNEQFF. The rearrangement links TRBV12-3 or TRBV12-4 to TRBJ2-1, with D possibly TRBD1 on 5 matching bases. V was pared by 3 bases and J by 4 bases, with 13 bases between. The CDR3 is 15 amino acids.

This clonotype came up a few times. The rearrangement links TRBV29-1 to TRBJ1-2; 7 positions match TRBD1. The junction had 1 base not matched to a gene; V was cut back by 6 bases and J by 6 bases. Germline CDR1 is SQVTM and CDR2 is ANQGSEA. CDR3 size: 10 residues. CDR3 in DNA: TGCAGCGTGACAGGGAATGGCTACACCTTC. Translated, it gives CSVTGNGYTF.

The V and J genes are TRBV5-1 and TRBJ2-4; TRBD2 might be the D (5 bases). Looked up from germline, CDR1 is SGHRS and CDR2 is YFSETQ. The V end lost 3 bases, the J end lost 0 bases, and 13 bases lay between the germline ends. CDR3 length equals 16 residues. CDR3 sequence: CASSSDLGIAKNIQYF. As DNA, the CDR3 is TGCGCCAGCAGCTCGGACTTAGGAATAGCCAAAAACATTCAGTACTTC.

This clonotype showed up just a few times. The chain recombines TRBV6-2 or TRBV6-3 with TRBJ2-7, with D perhaps matching TRBD1 (5 bases). The germline V and J ends were trimmed by 5 bases and 3 bases, with 17 bases remaining between them. The CDR3 contains 15 residues. Germline V lookup: CDR1 MNHEY, CDR2 SVGEGT. CDR3 loop: CASSLTASADYEQYF. Written as DNA, the CDR3 is TGTGCCAGCAGTCTGACAGCGTCCGCTGACTACGAGCAGTACTTC.

V usage is TRBV12-3 or TRBV12-4 and J usage is TRBJ1-2, with D uncertain. Deletions cut 6 bases from V and 1 base from J, with 12 bases between. CDR3 length equals 14 residues. CDR3 sequence reads: CASSPMTVNYGYTF. In DNA, the CDR3 is TGTGCCAGCAGCCCAATGACGGTTAACTATGGCTACACCTTC.

This chain uses TRBV6-2 or TRBV6-3 with TRBJ2-7; 11 bases map to TRBD2. Germline V lookup: CDR1 MNHEY, CDR2 SVGEGT. V lost 8 bases to trimming and J lost 2 bases; unmatched junction nucleotides: 11. The CDR3 has 16 residues. The CDR3 nucleotides are TGTGCCAGCGGCTTAATTACTAGCGGGAGCGCCTACGAGCAGTACTTC. This gives the protein CASGLITSGSAYEQYF.

A single count supports this clonotype. J is TRBJ1-2 and V is TRBV12-3 or TRBV12-4, with TRBD1 matching over 8 bases. The CDR3 loop spans 15 amino acids. Losses at the gene ends were 6 bases for V and 5 bases for J; bases not matched to a gene: 11. CDR3 region: CASRLTGGFRYGYTF. CDR3 DNA: TGTGCCAGCAGACTAACAGGGGGATTTCGGTATGGCTACACCTTC.

J is TRBJ2-4 and V is TRBV6-2 or TRBV6-3, with 11 positions matching TRBD2. The tail of the sequence fits TRBJ2-7 better, so the J call may be wrong. The V gene's germline CDR1 is MNHEY and CDR2 SVGEGT. The CDR3 runs to 15 residues. The CDR3 sequence: CASSTGTSGSYEQYF. The CDR3 bases are TGTGCCAGCAGTACCGGGACTAGCGGATCCTACGAGCAGTACTTC.

This clonotype was found a few times. CDR3 region: CASSYSAGGNTEAFF. DNA of the CDR3: TGTGCCAGCAGTTATTCGGCCGGGGGGAACACTGAAGCTTTCTTT. V and J are TRBV6-5 and TRBJ1-1, with D perhaps matching TRBD1 (5 bases). The germline V gene encodes CDR1 MNHEY and CDR2 SVGAGI. V lost 3 bases to trimming and J lost 1 base, with 12 bases between them. This CDR3 comprises 15 residues.

This sequence joins TRBV20-1 and TRBJ2-7, with 7 bases identical to TRBD1. Losses at the gene ends were 2 bases for V and 3 bases for J; bases not matched to a gene: 10. Germline CDR1 DFQATT, CDR2 SNEGSKA (reference sequence). The CDR3 loop spans 15 amino acids. The chain's CDR3 is CSARPSPGQHYEQYF. CDR3 DNA: TGCAGTGCTAGACCCTCACCGGGACAGCACTACGAGCAGTACTTC.

The chain employs TRBV7-3 and TRBJ2-1; D is ambiguous. The J call is uncertain, as TRBJ2-7 better fits the DNA end. This CDR3 is 17 amino acids long. CDR1 is SGHTA, CDR2 FQGTGA, per germline. The CDR3 nucleotides are TGTGCCAGCAGCCAAATGGCGGTCCAAGACGGCTACAATGAGCAGTACTTC. The encoded protein is CASSQMAVQDGYNEQYF.

Remarks on this clonotype: The junction departs from the called germline gene at one end, perhaps through a read error. The J gene is TRBJ2-3, the V gene TRBV12-3 or TRBV12-4; D unclear. CDR3 length equals 12 residues. CDR3 sequence: CASRSRADTEYF. CDR3 bases: TGTGCCAGCAGATCGAGAGCAGATACGGAGTATTTT.

V usage is TRBV29-1 and J usage is TRBJ2-4, with 9 bases that match TRBD1. CDR1 and CDR2 from the germline V gene are SQVTM and ANQGSEA. There are 14 residues in the CDR3. V shed 4 bases, J shed 8 bases, and the junction held 9 bases outside the gene matches. The CDR3, as DNA: TGCAGCGTTGTTCGACAGGGGGTGCGGGACATTCAGTACTTC. It encodes CSVVRQGVRDIQYF.

There are a few counts of this clonotype. The chain combines TRBV7-2 with TRBJ2-7, with D possibly being TRBD2 (5 bases). Trimming pared 5 bases from V and 2 bases from J, leaving 16 bases between. The length of the CDR3 is 15 residues. Germline-derived CDR1 and CDR2 are SGHTA and FQGNSA. As DNA, the CDR3 is TGTGCCAGCAGCAAACTTGCCAGCGGACCCTACGAGCAGTACTTC. Amino acid sequence: CASSKLASGPYEQYF.

With respect to this clonotype: Compared with germline, one end of the junction differs, possibly owing to a read error. The chain links TRBV24-1 to TRBJ2-2; 14 bases fit TRBD2. CDR1 and CDR2 (germline): KGHDR, SFDVKD. CDR3 length equals 18 residues. The CDR3: CATGDRGTSGSYGGELFF. The CDR3 DNA reads as TGTGCCACCGGTGATCGGGGGACTAGCGGGAGTTATGGCGGGGAGCTGTTTTTT.

This clonotype has ten or more counts. The chain uses TRBV27 and TRBJ1-6; a weak D match, TRBD1 (5 bases). This CDR3 comprises 14 residues. The germline V gene has CDR1 MNHEY and CDR2 SMNVEV (reference sequence). Trimming took off 3 bases at V and 8 bases at J, with 11 bases between the two ends. The DNA for the CDR3 is TGTGCCAGCAGTTTGGGGCCTTTTTATTCACCCCTCCACTTT. Translation gives CASSLGPFYSPLHF.

This clonotype was counted a single time. CDR3 bases: TGTGCCAGCAGTGTCCTAGCGAACCAAGAGACCCAGTACTTC. Translating gives CASSVLANQETQYF. The chain couples TRBV2 to TRBJ2-5; maybe TRBD2 (6 bases). Between the trimmed V and J ends, which lost 4 bases and 0 bases, there was a span of 9 bases. CDR3 length: 14 amino acids. Germline lookup yields CDR1 SNHLY and CDR2 FYNNEI.

This chain uses TRBV4-3 with TRBJ2-1; TRBD2 matches at 12 bases. The CDR3 consists of 19 residues. V was pared by 1 base and J by 4 bases, with 11 bases of the junction left unmatched. The germline gives CDR1 LGHNA, CDR2 YSLEER. The CDR3 DNA reads TGCGCCAGCAGCCAAGCAGGTCTGTCTAGCGGGGGGGCTTACAATGAGCAGTTCTTC. It codes for CASSQAGLSSGGAYNEQFF.

This sequence joins TRBV28 and TRBJ2-7; D gene uncertain. This CDR3 has 12 amino acids. Germline V gene lookup returns CDR1 MDHEN and CDR2 SYDVKM. Trimming stripped 8 bases from V and 3 bases from J, with 11 bases between. The CDR3 here is CASGLRYYEQYF. The CDR3 nucleotides read TGTGCCAGCGGGCTCAGGTACTACGAGCAGTACTTC.

This clonotype was picked up a small number of times. The rearrangement uses TRBV28 and TRBJ2-7; D perhaps matches TRBD1 (6 bases). The V gene's germline CDR1 is MDHEN and CDR2 SYDVKM. Deletions cut 4 bases from V and 10 bases from J, with 26 bases between. This CDR3 is 16 amino acids long. The CDR3 DNA follows: TGTGCCAGCAGTTCTCTGGGACACCTTGCGTTTGGGGCCCAGTACTTC. Its protein is CASSSLGHLAFGAQYF. Looking up the rest from reference TRBV28 and TRBJ2-7 gives the full variable domain: DVKVTQSSRYLVKRTGEKVFLECVQDMDHENMFWYRQDPGLGLRLIYFSYDVKMKEKGDIPEGYSVSREKKERFSLILESASTNQTSMYLCASSSLGHLAFGAQYFGPGTRLTVT.

The CDR3 coding sequence is TGTGCCAGCAGCTTAACTACCCGGGTCACCTACAATGAGCAGTTCTTC. Protein sequence: CASSLTTRVTYNEQFF. The V gene is TRBV5-6, the J gene TRBJ2-1, with D unclear. There are 16 residues in the CDR3. V lost 2 bases, J lost 2 bases, and 14 bases lay in between. Per germline, CDR1 SGHDT and CDR2 YYEEEE.

This clonotype was counted between two and nine times. The chain has TRBV20-1 and TRBJ2-7; 8 bases match TRBD2. Germline values: CDR1 DFQATT, CDR2 SNEGSKA (reference sequence). V trimming: 2 bases; J trimming: 5 bases; junction bases outside the gene matches: 11. The CDR3 length is 15 residues. CDR3 protein: CSARSLRGGADEQYF. DNA for the CDR3: TGCAGTGCTAGATCCCTCCGGGGGGGCGCCGACGAGCAGTACTTC.

The sample holds a few counts of this clonotype. A single base separates this from a much larger clone, so it may be a read error. The rearrangement links TRBV20-1 to TRBJ2-7; 10 nucleotides align to TRBD2. Trimming at V came to 4 bases and at J to 7 bases, leaving 13 bases not matched to a gene. The CDR3 is 15 amino acids. Germline V gene lookup returns CDR1 DFQATT and CDR2 SNEGSKA (reference sequence). CDR3 amino acids: CSAKPGTSAYNEQYF. The CDR3 bases are TGCAGTGCTAAACCCGGGACTAGCGCTTACAATGAGCAGTACTTC.

This clonotype was counted only a few times. The genes are TRBV20-1 and TRBJ2-3; D gene unclear. The CDR3 has 11 residues. The V end lost 5 bases, the J end lost 2 bases, and 5 bases lay between the germline ends. The germline V gene encodes CDR1 DFQATT and CDR2 SNEGSKA (reference sequence). CDR3 bases: TGCAGTGCTCCCCTCACAGATACGCAGTATTTT. Translated, it gives CSAPLTDTQYF.